The present T cell receptor (beta chain) was sequenced within a study of blood T cell repertoires in COVID-19 (dated by TCRdb to the early 2020s). Looking at the study overall: Collaborator samples came from the United States, Italy and Spain and covered acute and convalescent phases of COVID-19. Sample metadata almost always included a de-identified subject ID, COVID-19 status, age in years and sex. Samples came from the ongoing ImmuneRACE study (first 160 participants) plus 1,254 subjects from 6 global collaborators. The material from the prospective study consisted of cDNA or gDNA derived from T cells, B-cell-depleted T cells, or PBMCs. The repertoires were made available in a free public database intended to serve as a resource for research on the immune response to SARS-CoV-2. Subjects who had been exposed to COVID-19, were actively infected with it, or had recovered from it provided the deeply sampled blood TCRbeta repertoires that made up the dataset. Where HLA class I and class II types were available, the types were taken from metadata supplied by the sample provider, not from assay-based typing. Paper-wide results and their limitations: How much clinical and demographic metadata was included differed by source and by participant, and the metadata was provided uncurated.

The trim is 0 bases for V and 4 bases for J, with a gap of 17 bases between the germline ends. Measured from the cysteine to the phenylalanine, the CDR3 is 17 residues long. The retained sequence is limited to the CDR3, 51 bases, with the frame set at the first base. CDR1 and CDR2 are drawn from the germline V gene (reference sequence): SGHNT, YYREEE. Whole blood was collected in K2EDTA tubes by collaborating institutions according to the institutions' own protocols. Collaborator samples were shipped for TCRbeta analysis as frozen whole blood, isolated PBMCs, or DNA extracted from either sample type. To note about this clone: No antigen is known for it. Base-call qualities are not available, and no considerably larger clone is one nucleotide away.

TCRbeta CDR3 regions were amplified from genomic DNA using the immunoSEQ Assay, a bias-controlled multiplex PCR. In the paper's pipeline: The number of nucleated cells in each sample was estimated from the amplification of reference gene primers within the assay. Sequence reads were collapsed and filtered to measure the absolute abundance of every unique TCRbeta CDR3 rearrangement. For each sample, productive Simpson clonality was calculated as the square root of Simpson's diversity index across productive rearrangements. The source is immuneACCESS, and TCRdb retained only in-frame sequences with V and J called. Part of the clones is not carried over; for the studies checked, unresolved V genes explain less than half of this, and the remainder is unexplained. V, J and clone size were drawn from that table, and D and trimming were deduced from the DNA. The sample table contains roughly 120,000 clones; only one count was recorded for around 80% of them. The leading ten clones occupy 7.5% of the sample.

Sequencing used peripheral blood. This clonotype originated in a man between 65 and 85 years old with active or convalescent COVID-19. The chain joins TRBV5-4 to TRBJ2-1, with a tentative D gene TRBD2 over 5 matching bases. Here is the DNA: TGTGCCAGCAGCTTGGTAGGTCGGAGGAGTGTTTACAATGAGCAGTTCTTC. Protein translation: CASSLVGRRSVYNEQFF.